The 17 T cell receptor beta chains presented below share a single source sample, sequenced in a study of Graves' ophthalmopathy and Graves' hyperthyroidism. RNA transcripts served as template for amplifying TCR beta CDR3 sequences. First-round RT-PCR relied on HTBI primers, and a second-round multiplex PCR came next. Each CDR3 protein is one row after TCRdb ran MiXCR on the multiplex PCR reads. The top ten hold roughly 50% of the sample, which has 230,000 or so distinct CDR3 sequences, around 42% seen once. Sequencing was carried out using peripheral blood. The receptors shown here come from an adult man with Graves' ophthalmopathy.

This clonotype turned up a few times. The chain is built from TRBV12-3 or TRBV12-4 and TRBJ1-1; possibly TRBD1 for D (6 bases). The CDR3 is made up of 11 amino acids. Trimming shortened V by 5 bases and J by 7 bases, and 8 bases separated the two germline ends. The CDR3 DNA sequence: TGTGCCAGCAGTAACAGGGATGAAGCTTTCTTT. This gives the protein CASSNRDEAFF.

The gene calls are TRBV20-1 and TRBJ1-2; no clear D gene. The length of the CDR3 is 15 residues. In germline, CDR1 is DFQATT, CDR2 SNEGSKA (reference sequence). V dropped 3 bases and J dropped 4 bases, with 18 bases sitting between them. CDR3 coding DNA: TGCAGTGCTAGTGGAACAGCGTCCTCGGGCTATGGCTACACCTTC. It encodes CSASGTASSGYGYTF.

This clonotype was counted ten times or more. The CDR3 loop reads CASSKGHPNQPQHF. CDR3 coding DNA: TGTGCCAGCAGTAAGGGTCACCCCAATCAGCCCCAGCATTTT. The V gene is TRBV12-3 or TRBV12-4, the J gene TRBJ1-5; D remains ambiguous. The CDR3 is made up of 14 amino acids. V was cut by 5 bases and J by 3 bases, with 11 bases left in between.

This sequence joins TRBV20-1 and TRBJ1-5; D is unclear. This CDR3 has 16 amino acids. CDR1 DFQATT and CDR2 SNEGSKA come from the germline V gene (reference sequence). V lost 6 bases, J lost 1 base, and 19 bases lay in between. CDR3 nucleotides: TGCAGTGCCGCGACCCGACACTGGGGAAGCAATCAGCCCCAGCATTTT. Residues: CSAATRHWGSNQPQHF.

The J gene is TRBJ2-7, the V gene TRBV7-3; D perhaps matches TRBD2 (6 bases). The CDR3 covers 14 residues. V was cut by 2 bases and J by 2 bases, with 10 bases left in between. The V gene's germline CDR1 is SGHTA and CDR2 FQGTGA. CDR3 loop: CASSLGGSTYEQYF. CDR3 coding DNA: TGTGCCAGCAGCTTAGGAGGGTCGACCTACGAGCAGTACTTC.

This clonotype was found a few times. The genes are TRBV2 and TRBJ1-2; D is unresolved. The CDR3 has 14 residues. Germline V CDR1 and CDR2: SNHLY, FYNNEI. V lost 6 bases and J 2 bases, leaving 13 bases between the germline ends. The CDR3, as DNA: TGTGCCAGCAGCGCCGGGCCACAGAACTATGGCTACACCTTC. Translated, it gives CASSAGPQNYGYTF.

This sequence joins TRBV11-2 and TRBJ2-2; D is unresolved. The CDR3 contains 14 residues. Trimming took off 2 bases at V and 5 bases at J, with 9 bases between the two ends. From germline, CDR1 is SGHAT and CDR2 FQNNGV. The CDR3 sequence: CASSLTRRTGELFF. Here the CDR3 DNA reads TGTGCCAGCAGCTTAACCAGGCGGACCGGGGAGCTGTTTTTT.

A remark on this clonotype: A read error may produce the germline difference seen at one junction end. The V call is TRBV10-3, the J call TRBJ2-7; D possibly uses TRBD1 or TRBD2 (5 bases each). Germline-derived CDR1 and CDR2 are ENHRY and SYGVKD. The CDR3 totals 14 residues. The CDR3 DNA follows: TGTGCCACCAAGCCAAAAGGGACCGGCTACGGGCAGTACTTC. The encoded protein is CATKPKGTGYGQYF.

This clonotype was seen more than once but under ten times. The chain carries TRBV7-9 and TRBJ2-2; 8 nucleotides align to TRBD1. Germline CDR1 reads SEHNR; CDR2 reads FQNEAQ (reference sequence). V lost 5 bases and J lost 3; bases outside the gene matches: 8. The CDR3 extends over 16 amino acids. The CDR3 sequence is CASSQQGTGHTGELFF. The CDR3 region has the DNA TGTGCCAGCAGCCAACAAGGGACAGGACACACCGGGGAGCTGTTTTTT.

This chain joins TRBV10-3 and TRBJ1-1, with a tentative D call TRBD1 (5 bases). Germline V gene lookup returns CDR1 ENHRY and CDR2 SYGVKD. The ends were cut back, 10 bases at V and 0 bases at J, with 15 bases in the middle. This CDR3 comprises 14 residues. The CDR3 coding sequence is TGTGCCAGCACCGGGGACTCCATGAACACTGAAGCTTTCTTT. Protein: CASTGDSMNTEAFF.

This clonotype has ten or more counts. This chain uses TRBV15 with TRBJ1-5; 9 positions agree with TRBD1. This CDR3 comprises 15 residues. V lost 6 bases and J lost 7; bases outside the gene matches: 10. CDR1 is LNHNV and CDR2 is YYDKDF in the germline V gene (reference sequence). The CDR3: CATRKGQGGQQPQHF. The DNA of the CDR3 is TGTGCCACCAGAAAGGGACAGGGTGGGCAACAGCCCCAGCATTTT.

This chain uses TRBV19 with TRBJ1-3; possible D gene TRBD1, 5 bases. Trimming removed 6 bases at V and 3 bases at J, with 12 bases between. CDR3 length: 14 residues. Germline lookup yields CDR1 LNHDA and CDR2 SQIVND (reference sequence). The CDR3 DNA is TGTGCCAGTAGCTCCGGGACTCTTGGAAACACCATATATTTT. This codes for CASSSGTLGNTIYF.

The V and J genes are TRBV20-1 and TRBJ1-3; possibly TRBD1 for D (5 bases). CDR1 and CDR2 from the germline V gene are DFQATT and SNEGSKA (reference sequence). This CDR3 has 14 amino acids. Trimming removed 5 bases from V and 2 bases from J, with 13 bases in between. The CDR3, as DNA: TGCAGTGCTCCAGGTGGGGGGGCTGGAAACACCATATATTTT. This encodes CSAPGGGAGNTIYF.

This sequence joins TRBV7-2 and TRBJ1-2, with 8 bases matching TRBD1. V was pared by 3 bases and J by 4 bases, with 7 bases of the junction left unmatched. The CDR3 has 15 residues. In germline, CDR1 is SGHTA, CDR2 FQGNSA. DNA of the CDR3: TGTGCCAGCAGCTTGGCCAGGGGGCTTGGCTATGGCTACACCTTC. Encoded protein: CASSLARGLGYGYTF.

The chain employs TRBV29-1 and TRBJ2-7; a weak D match, TRBD2 (6 bases). CDR1 is SQVTM, CDR2 ANQGSEA, per germline. Trimming left V 7 bases short and J 5 bases short, with 15 bases between. This CDR3 has 12 amino acids. Written as DNA, the CDR3 is TGCAGCGCCAGTAGGTCGGGGGACGAGCAGTACTTC. It is translated as CSASRSGDEQYF.

The V gene is TRBV6-5, the J gene TRBJ1-5; D unresolved. Deletions cut 8 bases from V and 11 bases from J, with 13 bases between. The CDR3 totals 11 residues. Germline V gives CDR1 MNHEY, CDR2 SVGAGI. CDR3 loop: CASGPEETQHF. In DNA form, the CDR3 reads TGTGCCAGCGGGCCGGAAGAGACCCAGCATTTT.

V is TRBV5-1 and J is TRBJ1-1; D gene uncertain. Germline CDR1 reads SGHRS; CDR2 reads YFSETQ. The CDR3 covers 13 residues. V was pared by 4 bases and J by 1 base, with 8 bases between. CDR3 region: CASSRAENTEAFF. The CDR3 region has the DNA TGCGCCAGCAGCCGTGCCGAGAACACTGAAGCTTTCTTT.